This paragraph covers one TCR beta chain sequence. The target antigen is unknown. Possible read error: a much larger clone is one base away. The CDR3 is 14 residues long. Germline-derived CDR1 and CDR2 are SGHAT and FQNNGV. Amplification targeted TCR beta CDR3 regions from RNA transcripts. The primer set for the first-round RT-PCR of the TCR CDR3 was HTBI. TCRdb fed the multiplex PCR reads into MiXCR, producing one record per CDR3 protein. The data show roughly 500,000 distinct CDR3 sequences, approximately 25% seen once. The sample originates from a study of T cells in Graves' hyperthyroidism and ophthalmopathy. Findings and limits, study-wide: Most thyroid clonotypes expanded above 0.001 appeared in blood too.

Ophthalmopathy cases scored 3 or more on the Clinical Activity Score and 4 or more on NOSPECS grade, with duration below 3 months. Clinical symptoms, serum thyroxine, TRAb, thyroid ultrasound and orbital computed tomography informed diagnoses. Source material for PBMCs was roughly 10 ml fresh peripheral blood. The TCR was taken from a woman aged 25 to 39 with Graves' ophthalmopathy. The rearrangement joins TRBV11-2 to TRBJ2-7; D might be TRBD1 (5 bases). Sequencing was done on a sample of blood. The CDR3 sequence: CAGSLSGYSYEQYF. CDR3 sequence (DNA): TGTGCCGGCAGCTTGTCAGGGTACTCCTACGAGCAGTACTTC.